This T cell receptor (beta chain) was recorded in a study of blood T cell repertoires in COVID-19. Only in-frame clones appear in the TCRdb table, and some are missing; sequencing was by immunoSEQ multiplex PCR. The sample comprises 150,000 to 180,000 clones, about 73% of which are singletons, and around 1.7% rests with the top ten. This CDR3 is 15 amino acids long. V dropped 5 bases and J dropped 0 bases, with 11 bases sitting between them. Germline loops: CDR1 KGHSH, CDR2 LQKENI. This TCR derives from a man older than 75 with acute or convalescent COVID-19. The specimen sequenced was peripheral blood. V is TRBV18 and J is TRBJ1-5; TRBD1 might be the D (5 bases). CDR3 region: CASSKGTTSNQPQHF. As DNA, the CDR3 is TGTGCCAGCTCAAAAGGGACTACTAGCAATCAGCCCCAGCATTTT.